This TCR beta chain stems from a study of T-cell reconstitution after alpha-beta-depleted transplantation in children. This clonotype was observed at least ten times. CDR1 and CDR2 (germline): MDHEN, SYDVKM. This CDR3 spans 13 amino acids. Trimming took off 1 base at V and 3 bases at J, with 6 bases between the two ends. Unique molecular identifiers were used in preparing the TCRbeta library. TCRdb reprocessed the PCR reads via MiXCR and lists one record per CDR3 protein. This sample has more than 200,000 distinct CDR3 sequences; 9% to 10% occur once, and the top ten carry 5.1%. The receptor was derived from a human donor who donated a stem cell graft to a child with SCID. Sequences were derived from PBMCs from the stem cell graft donor, sampled from the stem cell graft. V usage is TRBV28 and J usage is TRBJ1-2; TRBD1 might be the D (5 bases). Here the CDR3 DNA reads TGTGCCAGCAGTTTATTGGGGGACTATGGCTACACCTTC. This sequence encodes CASSLLGDYGYTF.